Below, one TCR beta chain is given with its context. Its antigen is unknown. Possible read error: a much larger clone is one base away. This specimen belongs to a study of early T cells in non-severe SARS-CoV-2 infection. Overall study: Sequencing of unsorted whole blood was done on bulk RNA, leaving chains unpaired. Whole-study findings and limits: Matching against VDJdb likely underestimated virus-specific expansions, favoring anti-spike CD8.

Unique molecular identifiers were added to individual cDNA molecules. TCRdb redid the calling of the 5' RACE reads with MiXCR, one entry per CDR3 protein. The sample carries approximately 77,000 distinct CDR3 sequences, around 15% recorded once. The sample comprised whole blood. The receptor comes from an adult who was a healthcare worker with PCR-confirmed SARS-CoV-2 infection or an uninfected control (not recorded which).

Written as DNA, the CDR3 is TGCAGTGCTAGAGACAACTACGAGCAGTACTTC. Translation gives CSARDNYEQYF. The chain links TRBV20-1 to TRBJ2-7, with D uncertain. V was pared by 0 bases and J by 3 bases, with 3 bases between. Germline V gives CDR1 DFQATT, CDR2 SNEGSKA (reference sequence). The CDR3 is 11 amino acids.